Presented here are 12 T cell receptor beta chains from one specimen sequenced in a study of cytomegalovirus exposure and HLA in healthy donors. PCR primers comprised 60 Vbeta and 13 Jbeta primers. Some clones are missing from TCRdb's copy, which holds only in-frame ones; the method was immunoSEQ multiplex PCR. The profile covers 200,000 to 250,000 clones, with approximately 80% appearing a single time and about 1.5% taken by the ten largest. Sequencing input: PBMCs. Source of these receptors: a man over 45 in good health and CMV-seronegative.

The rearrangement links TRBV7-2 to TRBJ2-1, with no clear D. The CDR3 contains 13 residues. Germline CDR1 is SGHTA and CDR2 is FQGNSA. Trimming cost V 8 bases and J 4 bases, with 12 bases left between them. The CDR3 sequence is CASSPPRYNEQFF. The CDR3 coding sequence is TGTGCCAGCTCCCCTCCCAGGTACAATGAGCAGTTCTTC.

The CDR3 sequence: CASSSTGHTGELFF. The CDR3 coding sequence is TGTGCCAGCAGTTCGACAGGGCACACCGGGGAGCTGTTTTTT. The V gene is TRBV6-6, the J gene TRBJ2-2; 7 bases map to TRBD1. Germline CDR1 MNHNY, CDR2 SVGAGI (reference sequence). Germline trimming cut 4 bases from V and 3 bases from J; bases unmatched to any gene: 2. The CDR3 consists of 14 residues.

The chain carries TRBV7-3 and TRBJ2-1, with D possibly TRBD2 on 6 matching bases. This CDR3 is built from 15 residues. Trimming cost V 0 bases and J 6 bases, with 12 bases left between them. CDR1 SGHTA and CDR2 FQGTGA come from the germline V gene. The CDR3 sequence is CASSLTSAGGNEQFF. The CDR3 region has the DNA TGTGCCAGCAGCTTAACGTCGGCCGGGGGCAATGAGCAGTTCTTC.

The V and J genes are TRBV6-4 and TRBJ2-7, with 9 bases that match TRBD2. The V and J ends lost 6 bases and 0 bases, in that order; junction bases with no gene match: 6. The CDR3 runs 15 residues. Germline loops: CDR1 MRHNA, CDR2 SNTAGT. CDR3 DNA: TGTGCCAGCAGGGCAAAACTAGCGGGCTCCTACGAGCAGTACTTC. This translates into CASRAKLAGSYEQYF.

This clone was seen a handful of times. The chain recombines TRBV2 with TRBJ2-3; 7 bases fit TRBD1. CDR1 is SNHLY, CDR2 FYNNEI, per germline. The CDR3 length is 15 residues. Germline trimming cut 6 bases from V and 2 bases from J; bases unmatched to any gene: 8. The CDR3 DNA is TGTGCCAGCAGCCCGACAGGGTCACCCACAGATACGCAGTATTTT. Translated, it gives CASSPTGSPTDTQYF. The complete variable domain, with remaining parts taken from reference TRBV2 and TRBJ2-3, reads EPEVTQTPSHQVTQMGQEVILRCVPISNHLYFYWYRQILGQKVEFLVSFYNNEISEKSEIFDDQFSVERPDGSNFTLKIRSTKLEDSAMYFCASSPTGSPTDTQYFGPGTRLTVL.

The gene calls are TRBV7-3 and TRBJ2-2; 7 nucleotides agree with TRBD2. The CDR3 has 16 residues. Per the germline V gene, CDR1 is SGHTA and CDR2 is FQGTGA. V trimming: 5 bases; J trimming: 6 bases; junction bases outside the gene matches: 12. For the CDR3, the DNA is TGTGCCAGCAGCCCTACTAGCGCCCGATCAGCCGGGGAGCTGTTTTTT. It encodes CASSPTSARSAGELFF.

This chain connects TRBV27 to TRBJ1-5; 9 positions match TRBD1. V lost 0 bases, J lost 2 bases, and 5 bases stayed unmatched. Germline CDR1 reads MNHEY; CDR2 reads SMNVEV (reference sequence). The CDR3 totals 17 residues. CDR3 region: CASSLSADRGRNQPQHF. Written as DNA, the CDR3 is TGTGCCAGCAGTTTATCCGCGGACAGGGGACGCAATCAGCCCCAGCATTTT.

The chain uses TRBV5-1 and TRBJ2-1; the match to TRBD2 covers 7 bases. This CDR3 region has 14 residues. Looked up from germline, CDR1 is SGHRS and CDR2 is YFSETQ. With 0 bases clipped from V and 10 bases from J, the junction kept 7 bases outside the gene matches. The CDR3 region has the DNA TGCGCCAGCAGCTTGGGTCTGCGGGAGACCGAGCAGTTCTTC. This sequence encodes CASSLGLRETEQFF.

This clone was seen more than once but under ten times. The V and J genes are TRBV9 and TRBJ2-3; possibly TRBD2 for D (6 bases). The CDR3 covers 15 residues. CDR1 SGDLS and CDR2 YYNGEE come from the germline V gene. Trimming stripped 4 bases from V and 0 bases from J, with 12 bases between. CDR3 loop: CASSSAGGSTDTQYF. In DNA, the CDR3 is TGTGCCAGCAGCTCAGCAGGAGGGAGCACAGATACGCAGTATTTT.

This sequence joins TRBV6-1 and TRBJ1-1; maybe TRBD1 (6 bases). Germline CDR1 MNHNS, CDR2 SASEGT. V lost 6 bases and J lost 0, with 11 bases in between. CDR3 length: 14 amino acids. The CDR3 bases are TGTGCCAGCAGGACAGGCTCGGTGAACACTGAAGCTTTCTTT. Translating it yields CASRTGSVNTEAFF.

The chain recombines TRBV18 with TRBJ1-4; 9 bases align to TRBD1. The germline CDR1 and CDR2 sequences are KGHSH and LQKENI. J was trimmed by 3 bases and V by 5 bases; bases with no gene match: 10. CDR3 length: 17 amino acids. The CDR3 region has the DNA TGTGCCAGCTCATGGACAGGGGCGAGTATGGCTAATGAAAAACTGTTTTTT. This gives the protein CASSWTGASMANEKLFF.

In nucleotides, the CDR3 is TGTGCCAGCAGTTTTGGCTGGTCTGGAAACACCATATATTTT. It translates to CASSFGWSGNTIYF. This rearrangement joins TRBV28 to TRBJ1-3; D not certain. V lost 3 bases to trimming and J lost 1 base, with 7 bases between them. Germline V lookup: CDR1 MDHEN, CDR2 SYDVKM. CDR3 length: 14 residues. Using reference TRBV28 and TRBJ1-3 for the parts outside the CDR3, the full variable domain is DVKVTQSSRYLVKRTGEKVFLECVQDMDHENMFWYRQDPGLGLRLIYFSYDVKMKEKGDIPEGYSVSREKKERFSLILESASTNQTSMYLCASSFGWSGNTIYFGEGSWLTVV.